One and the same sample provided the 9 T cell receptor beta chains below, sequenced in a study of blood T cell repertoires in COVID-19. Clones were read by immunoSEQ multiplex PCR, and TCRdb kept only the in-frame ones, dropping some. This repertoire shows 130,000 to 150,000 clones, 70% to 90% found once; its top ten account for 2.6%. The sequencing input was peripheral blood. Receptors were obtained from a human donor with acute or convalescent COVID-19. The donor label of this sample is uncertain.

V usage is TRBV19 and J usage is TRBJ1-2; no clear D. The CDR3 has 16 residues. V shed 6 bases and J shed 2 bases, with 19 bases lying between them. Germline V CDR1 and CDR2: LNHDA, SQIVND (reference sequence). In nucleotides, the CDR3 is TGTGCCAGTAGGGTGAGGGAAGGTTGGGCCAACTATGGCTACACCTTC. Its protein is CASRVREGWANYGYTF. Drawing the rest from reference TRBV19 and TRBJ1-2, the complete variable domain is DGGITQSPKYLFRKEGQNVTLSCEQNLNHDAMYWYRQDPGQGLRLIYYSQIVNDFQKGDIAEGYSVSREKKESFPLTVTSAQKNPTAFYLCASRVREGWANYGYTFGSGTRLTVV.

The chain uses TRBV28 and TRBJ2-7, with 8 nucleotides matching TRBD2. Germline V gene sequence: CDR1 MDHEN, CDR2 SYDVKM. The ends lost 4 bases at V and 0 bases at J; junction bases unmatched: 2. This CDR3 has 14 amino acids. CDR3 sequence reads: CASSSGTSSYEQYV. The CDR3 coding sequence is TGTGCCAGCAGTTCGGGGACTAGCTCCTACGAGCAGTACGTC.

As for this clone: One junction end does not reproduce the germline sequence, and a read error may be involved. This chain connects TRBV6-5 to TRBJ1-5; D not resolved. This CDR3 spans 15 amino acids. The germline CDR1 and CDR2 sequences are MNHEY and SVGAGI. The CDR3 DNA reads as TGTGCCAGCAGTTACACCGGGGTCGGCAATCAGCCCCAACATTTT. It yields the protein CASSYTGVGNQPQHF.

The chain combines TRBV6-5 with TRBJ2-3; tentatively, D is TRBD2 (6 bases). From germline, CDR1 is MNHEY and CDR2 SVGAGI. Trimming stripped 0 bases from V and 2 bases from J, with 12 bases between. This CDR3 contains 16 residues. In nucleotides, the CDR3 is TGTGCCAGCAGTTACTCGACGGGAGAGCCCACAGATACGCAGTATTTT. Amino acids: CASSYSTGEPTDTQYF.

V and J are TRBV30 and TRBJ1-1; TRBD1 agrees at 10 bases. V gave up 2 bases and J gave up 5 bases; unmatched junction bases: 5. The germline V gene has CDR1 GTSNPN and CDR2 SVGIG (reference sequence). This CDR3 has 14 amino acids. CDR3 DNA sequence: TGTGCCTGGAGTAGACAGGGGGCAGGGACTGAAGCTTTCTTT. Translation: CAWSRQGAGTEAFF.

The chain uses TRBV28 and TRBJ1-1; D is unclear. The CDR3 has 12 amino acids. Trimming shortened V by 2 bases and J by 4 bases, and 5 bases separated the two germline ends. From germline, CDR1 is MDHEN and CDR2 SYDVKM. The CDR3 DNA follows: TGTGCCAGCAGTTTACCTATCACTGAAGCTTTCTTT. This translates into CASSLPITEAFF.

This clone has only one observation. This chain joins TRBV10-3 and TRBJ2-3; D possibly corresponds to TRBD2 (6 bases). This CDR3 comprises 14 residues. Germline assignment: CDR1 ENHRY and CDR2 SYGVKD. V lost 10 bases and J 2 bases, leaving 16 bases between the germline ends. The CDR3 spells CANAVRGNTDTQYF. CDR3 in DNA: TGTGCCAACGCGGTTCGGGGGAACACAGATACGCAGTATTTT.

The chain employs TRBV25-1 and TRBJ2-1, with D possibly being TRBD1 (6 bases). Trimming left V 5 bases short and J 4 bases short, with 12 bases between. Germline V gives CDR1 MGHDK, CDR2 SYGVNS. The CDR3 length is 14 residues. The CDR3 sequence is CASSLSGDYNEQFF. The DNA for the CDR3 is TGTGCCAGCAGTCTGTCAGGGGATTACAATGAGCAGTTCTTC.

The rearrangement links TRBV5-1 to TRBJ1-1, with TRBD1 as a possible D gene (5 bases). CDR1 is SGHRS and CDR2 is YFSETQ in the germline V gene. The CDR3 totals 13 residues. Trimming stripped 0 bases from V and 5 bases from J, with 8 bases between. The CDR3 region has the DNA TGCGCCAGCAGCTTGGACGGGGGGACTGAAGCTTTCTTT. This translates into CASSLDGGTEAFF. The whole variable domain, remainder taken from reference TRBV5-1 and TRBJ1-1, is KAGVTQTPRYLIKTRGQQVTLSCSPISGHRSVSWYQQTPGQGLQFLFEYFSETQRNKGNFPGRFSGRQFSNSRSEMNVSTLELGDSALYLCASSLDGGTEAFFGQGTRLTVV.